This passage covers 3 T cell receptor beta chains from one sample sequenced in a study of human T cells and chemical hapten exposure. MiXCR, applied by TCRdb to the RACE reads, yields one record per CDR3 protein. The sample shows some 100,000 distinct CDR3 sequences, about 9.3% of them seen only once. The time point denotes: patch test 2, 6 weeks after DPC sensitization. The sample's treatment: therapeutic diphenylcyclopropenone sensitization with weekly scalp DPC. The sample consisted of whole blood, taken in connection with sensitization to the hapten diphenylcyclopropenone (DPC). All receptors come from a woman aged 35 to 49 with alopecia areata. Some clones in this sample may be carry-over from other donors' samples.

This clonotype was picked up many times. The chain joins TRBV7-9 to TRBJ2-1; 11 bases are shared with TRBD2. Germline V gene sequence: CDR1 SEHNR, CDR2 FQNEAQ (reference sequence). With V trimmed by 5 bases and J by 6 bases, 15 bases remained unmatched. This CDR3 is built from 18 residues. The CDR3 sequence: CASSKGVGSGRESNEQFF. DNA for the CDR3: TGTGCCAGCAGCAAGGGGGTTGGTAGCGGGAGGGAGTCCAATGAGCAGTTCTTC. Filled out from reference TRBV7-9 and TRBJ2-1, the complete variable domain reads DTGVSQNPRHKITKRGQNVTFRCDPISEHNRLYWYRQTLGQGPEFLTYFQNEAQLEKSRLLSDRFSAERPKGSFSTLEIQRTEQGDSAMYLCASSKGVGSGRESNEQFFGPGTRLTVL.

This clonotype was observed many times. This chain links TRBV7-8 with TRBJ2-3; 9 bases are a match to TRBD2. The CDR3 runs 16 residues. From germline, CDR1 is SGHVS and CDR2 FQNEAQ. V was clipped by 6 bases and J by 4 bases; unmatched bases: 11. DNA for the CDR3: TGTGCCAGCAGGATCGAGGGCGGGAGGGGTGCAGATACGCAGTATTTT. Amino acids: CASRIEGGRGADTQYF.

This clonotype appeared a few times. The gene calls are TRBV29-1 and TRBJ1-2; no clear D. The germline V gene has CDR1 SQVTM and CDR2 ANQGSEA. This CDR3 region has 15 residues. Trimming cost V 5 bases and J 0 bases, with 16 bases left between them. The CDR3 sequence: CSVRAQDRTNYGYTF. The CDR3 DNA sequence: TGCAGCGTTAGGGCCCAGGACCGGACTAACTATGGCTACACCTTC.